This is a list of T cell receptor beta chains from one sample in a study of T cell clusters in autoimmune cytopenias. TCRdb reprocessed the multiplex PCR reads and reports one entry per CDR3 protein, with no DNA. The table for this sample gives 9,500 to 15,000 distinct CDR3 sequences. Sequencing was performed on peripheral blood. The receptors shown here come from a human donor with an autoimmune cytopenia or autoimmune hepatitis (not recorded which). Each CDR3 is given with its conserved first and last residue. A row's size may be missing; if present it is once, few, many or a size class.

v_gene,abundance,j_gene,CDR3aa
TRBV19,medium-sized,TRBJ2-1,CASSNRELNEQFF
TRBV19,-,TRBJ1-2,CASSVTDGTGYTF
TRBV6-2/TRBV6-3,-,TRBJ2-1,CASSLLAGPLTEQFF
TRBV29-1,medium-sized,TRBJ2-1,CSVDQGYTGFSYNEQFF
TRBV27,-,TRBJ2-3,CASSSVPTSGRTGPSTDTQYF
TRBV19,medium-sized,TRBJ2-5,CATRGEQGQTQYF
TRBV6-2/TRBV6-3,-,TRBJ2-2,CASSRDFTGELFF
TRBV6-1,-,TRBJ2-4,CASRQGPAKNIQYF
TRBV6-6,-,TRBJ2-2,CASSRYGQGGAGELFF
TRBV6-1,-,TRBJ2-7,CASSVVREYEQYF
TRBV6-1,-,TRBJ1-5,CASTGTGHNQPQHF
TRBV5-5,-,TRBJ2-1,CASSLVPGRYNEQFF
TRBV15,-,TRBJ2-5,CATSREGETQYF
TRBV29-1,medium-sized,TRBJ1-2,CSASGDYGYTF
TRBV19,-,TRBJ2-7,CASSRRLAGAMLYEQYF
TRBV7-6,-,TRBJ2-1,CASSRAQGIYNEQFF
TRBV5-1,-,TRBJ2-7,CASSGTSGTFGAYEQYF
TRBV6-5,-,TRBJ2-5,CASRLLAGIEETQYF
TRBV6-5,-,TRBJ2-1,CASSYSGFTYNEQFF
TRBV6-5,-,TRBJ2-7,CASTPLGASGDIYEQYF
TRBV19,medium-sized,TRBJ2-2,CASSTAGGTGELFF
TRBV19,-,TRBJ1-2,CASSAQGGGYTF
TRBV5-4,-,TRBJ2-3,CASSLGLAGEGDTQYF
TRBV18,-,TRBJ1-3,CASSPDGVAPGNTIYF
TRBV6-1,-,TRBJ1-2,CASVRTDYGYTF
TRBV5-6,-,TRBJ2-1,CASSVWGNSYNEQFF
TRBV13,-,TRBJ1-1,CASSLDRYYTEAFF